This paragraph covers one T cell receptor (beta chain) sequence. Antigen unknown. Regions amplified from RNA transcripts were the TCR beta CDR3 regions. The HTBI primer set drove a first-round RT-PCR of the TCR CDR3. TCRdb re-called the multiplex PCR reads with MiXCR, one entry per CDR3 protein. The repertoire holds 250,000 to 300,000 distinct CDR3 sequences, with roughly a fifth as singletons. The sample is drawn from a study of T cells in Graves' hyperthyroidism and ophthalmopathy. The study's findings and limits: The model made its ophthalmopathy prediction, and onset followed a median 6.5 months later.

The length of the CDR3 is 13 residues. The V gene lost 5 bases and the J gene lost 4 bases, with 9 bases spanning the gap. Germline V gives CDR1 MNHEY, CDR2 SMNVEV (reference sequence). PBMCs were obtained from about 10 ml fresh peripheral blood. Sequencing input: blood. The TCR sequence derives from a man in his fifties or sixties with Graves' ophthalmopathy. The V call is TRBV27, the J call TRBJ2-1; D not certain. The CDR3, as DNA: TGTGCCAGCAGTCGACCCAATTACAATGAGCAGTTCTTC. Protein product: CASSRPNYNEQFF.